Listed below are T cell receptor beta chains from one sample, sequenced in a study of human T cells and chemical hapten exposure. Each CDR3 protein is one row after TCRdb ran MiXCR on the RACE reads. The repertoire has about 110,000 distinct CDR3 sequences, roughly 10% of them found once; the top ten carry around 3.1%. The input for sequencing was whole blood, taken in connection with sensitization to the hapten diphenylcyclopropenone (DPC). Receptor source: a woman in her thirties or forties with alopecia areata. Some clones in this sample may be carry-over from other donors' samples. The conserved cysteine and the conserved F or W are not part of the CDR3 here. The D gene is left open where the match is weak.

v_gene	j_gene	d_gene	CDR3aa
TRBV9	TRBJ2-2	TRBD2	ASSVREGNTGELF
TRBV29-1	TRBJ1-5	NA	SVVPAGTNQPQH
TRBV20-1	TRBJ2-1	NA	SAEGASDEQF
TRBV3-1	TRBJ2-7	TRBD1	ASSQGTGGSYEQY
TRBV5-4	TRBJ2-1	TRBD1	ASSGGQGNLQF
TRBV7-2	TRBJ2-7	NA	ASSLAYYEQY
TRBV19	TRBJ1-5	NA	ASKITANNQPQH
TRBV30	TRBJ2-3	NA	AWSAADTQY
TRBV5-4	TRBJ2-2	NA	ASSRGGPMGTGELF
TRBV28	TRBJ2-1	NA	ASRGSGVNEQF
TRBV7-6	TRBJ2-1	TRBD2	ASSGTSGGAMGSYNEQF
TRBV5-4	TRBJ1-2	NA	ASSLELRGGYT
TRBV2	TRBJ2-7	NA	ASSRVGGEY
TRBV5-6	TRBJ2-5	NA	ASSPSTGRVRETQY
TRBV7-9	TRBJ2-7	NA	ASSRPTDYEQY
TRBV6-2/TRBV6-3	TRBJ1-5	NA	VSAPGQVARPQH
TRBV12-3/TRBV12-4	TRBJ1-1	NA	ASSLQGRTEAF
TRBV4-3	TRBJ2-3	TRBD2	ASSQVPSGDTSTDTQY
TRBV6-2/TRBV6-3	TRBJ2-7	NA	ASSYSWQGSEQY
TRBV10-3	TRBJ2-1	NA	AISERGNNEQF
TRBV19	TRBJ2-6	TRBD1	ASSIGQAGANVLT
TRBV6-5	TRBJ2-3	NA	ASSYGPHLEAHTDTQY
TRBV10-1	TRBJ2-4	NA	APQLPERAKNIQY
TRBV6-2/TRBV6-3	TRBJ2-7	NA	ASSYPSYEQY
TRBV19	TRBJ1-5	NA	ASNPGLGSNQPQH
TRBV19	TRBJ1-6	NA	ASSGTYHSPLH
TRBV9	TRBJ2-6	NA	ASEGLNVLT
TRBV6-2/TRBV6-3	TRBJ2-1	TRBD1	ASSYLGTGNEQF
TRBV18	TRBJ2-7	NA	ASSNAGTPRDEQY
TRBV4-3	TRBJ2-4	TRBD2	ASSLGLAGGPGIAKNIQY
TRBV3-1	TRBJ2-5	NA	ASSQGSVVQGQETQY
TRBV5-5	TRBJ1-1	NA	ASSLSTTGGAF
TRBV28	TRBJ1-2	NA	ASSLLTGPDYGYT
TRBV9	TRBJ2-2	TRBD2	ATGPSGGANTGELF
TRBV18	TRBJ2-1	NA	ASSQKGSSYNEQF
TRBV5-1	TRBJ2-5	TRBD2	ASRPTSDQETQY
TRBV18	TRBJ2-7	NA	ASSPRNDPANYEQY
TRBV6-6	TRBJ2-6	TRBD1	ASRGTGGYPGANVLT
TRBV7-8	TRBJ1-1	NA	ASSPWTENTEAF
TRBV11-2	TRBJ2-5	TRBD2	ASRTSEEETQY
TRBV2	TRBJ2-1	TRBD1	ASSHRTGVPNEQF
TRBV2	TRBJ1-6	NA	ASSSDTSSQGGSPLH
TRBV12-3/TRBV12-4	TRBJ1-1	TRBD1	ASSPQRTGSTEAF